Sequencing of this TCR beta chain was carried out in a study of T cell repertoires in cytomegalovirus infection. TCRdb re-analysed the reads in MiXCR, keeping a single row per CDR3 protein. This repertoire shows around 900,000 distinct CDR3 sequences, 31% found once; its top ten account for more than 13%. This clonotype was detected only a few times. Its antigen remains unidentified. V lost 0 bases, J lost 0 bases, and 6 bases lay in between. In germline, CDR1 is MNHNS, CDR2 SASEGT. The CDR3 runs to 15 residues. Here the sequenced sample was cultured CD8+ T cells from PBMCs, taken from culture after CMV antigen stimulation. The clonotype comes from a human donor in good health (CMV status not recorded). Some clones in this sample may be carry-over from other donors' samples. V gene TRBV6-1 combines with J gene TRBJ2-1; no reliable D call. CDR3 residues: CASSEADSSYNEQFF. CDR3 in DNA: TGTGCCAGCAGTGAAGCGGATAGCTCCTACAATGAGCAGTTCTTC.